The present entry profiles one T cell receptor beta chain with its context. The sample originates from a study of blood T cell repertoires in COVID-19. Clones were read by immunoSEQ multiplex PCR, and TCRdb kept only the in-frame ones, dropping some. The sample carries 200,000 or so clones, 80% to 85% recorded once. Between the trimmed V and J ends, which lost 3 bases and 3 bases, there was a span of 5 bases. The CDR3 contains 12 residues. The chain carries TRBV12-3 or TRBV12-4 and TRBJ1-2; D possibly corresponds to TRBD1 (5 bases). This receptor was taken from a woman in her 30s with acute or convalescent COVID-19. Sequencing was done on a sample of peripheral blood. DNA of the CDR3: TGTGCCAGCAGTTTGACAGACTATGGCTACACCTTC. Its translation is CASSLTDYGYTF.